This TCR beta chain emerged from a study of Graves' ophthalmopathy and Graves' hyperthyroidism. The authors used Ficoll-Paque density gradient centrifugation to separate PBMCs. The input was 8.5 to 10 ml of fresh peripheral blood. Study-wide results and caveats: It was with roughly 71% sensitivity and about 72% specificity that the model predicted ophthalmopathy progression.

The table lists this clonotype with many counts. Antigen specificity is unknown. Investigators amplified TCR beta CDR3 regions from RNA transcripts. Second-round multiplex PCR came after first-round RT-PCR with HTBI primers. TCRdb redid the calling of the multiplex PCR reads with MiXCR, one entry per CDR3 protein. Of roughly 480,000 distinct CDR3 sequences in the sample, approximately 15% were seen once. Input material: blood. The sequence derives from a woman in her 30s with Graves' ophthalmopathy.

CDR3 coding DNA: TGTGCCAGCAGCGTCGGCGGGGCTTCCTACGAGCAGTACTTC. The encoded protein is CASSVGGASYEQYF. The gene calls are TRBV12-3 or TRBV12-4 and TRBJ2-7, with D perhaps TRBD2 (6 bases). This CDR3 is built from 14 residues. Trimming took 6 bases from V and 1 from J, leaving 13 bases between them.